This T cell receptor beta chain came from a study of blood T cells in healthy people across ages. With a J-beta primer mix and a sample-barcoded 5' primer, a second PCR ran about 6 to 11 cycles. MiXCR was run by TCRdb on the 5' RACE reads, yielding one entry per CDR3 protein. This repertoire shows 800,000 to 950,000 distinct CDR3 sequences, 36% found once; its top ten account for over 10%. The length of the CDR3 is 14 residues. The junction had 12 bases not matched to a gene; V was cut back by 6 bases and J by 8 bases. Germline V gene sequence: CDR1 MNHEY, CDR2 SVGEGT. The sequence was obtained from a man younger than 35 in good health. The chain joins TRBV6-2 or TRBV6-3 to TRBJ2-7; 8 bases match TRBD1. Sequencing was done on a sample of blood. CDR3 sequence: CASSRPSDRDKQYF. The CDR3 region has the DNA TGTGCCAGCAGCCGACCCTCGGACAGGGACAAGCAGTACTTC.